This entry concerns a single T cell receptor beta chain. Antigen unknown. This entry comes from a study of T-cell memory formation after mild COVID-19. Using constant-segment primers, 5'RACE produced TCR alpha and TCR beta cDNA libraries carrying sample barcodes and UMIs. TCRdb recomputed calls from the 5' RACE reads with MiXCR, one row per CDR3 protein. The sample gives around 200,000 distinct CDR3 sequences, around 25% of which show up once; about an eighth is in the top ten. General study points: Pre-infection memory showed some responding clones, and this suggested that cross-reactive memory joined.

Germline V gene lookup returns CDR1 DFQATT and CDR2 SNEGSKA (reference sequence). V dropped 0 bases and J dropped 5 bases, with 8 bases sitting between them. The CDR3 is made up of 13 amino acids. Sequencing used PBMCs or a T cell subset sorted from them (not recorded which). The chain recombines TRBV20-1 with TRBJ1-5; D unresolved. The clonotype comes from an adult woman who had mild COVID-19 (a few samples of this study predate the infection). Cell type and time point are not known. CDR3 DNA sequence: TGCAGTGCTAGAGATGAAGTCGATCAGCCCCAGCATTTT. Its protein product is CSARDEVDQPQHF.